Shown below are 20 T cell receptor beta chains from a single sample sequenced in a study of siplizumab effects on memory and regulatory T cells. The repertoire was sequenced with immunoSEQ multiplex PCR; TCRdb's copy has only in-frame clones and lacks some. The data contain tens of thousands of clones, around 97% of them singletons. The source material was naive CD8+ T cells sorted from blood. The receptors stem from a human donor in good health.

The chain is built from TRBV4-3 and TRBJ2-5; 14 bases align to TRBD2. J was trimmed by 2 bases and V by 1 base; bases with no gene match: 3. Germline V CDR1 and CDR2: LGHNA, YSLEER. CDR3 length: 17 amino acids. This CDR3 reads CASSQGLAGGEQETQYF. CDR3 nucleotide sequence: TGCGCCAGCAGCCAAGGACTAGCGGGAGGGGAGCAAGAGACCCAGTACTTC.

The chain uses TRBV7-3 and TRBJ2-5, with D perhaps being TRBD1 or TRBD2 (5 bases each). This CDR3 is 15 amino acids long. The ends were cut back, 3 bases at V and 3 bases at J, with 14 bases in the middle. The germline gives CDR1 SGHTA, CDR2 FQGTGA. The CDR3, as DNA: TGTGCCAGCAGCTTGATCCGGGGCCCAAAAGAGACCCAGTACTTC. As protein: CASSLIRGPKETQYF.

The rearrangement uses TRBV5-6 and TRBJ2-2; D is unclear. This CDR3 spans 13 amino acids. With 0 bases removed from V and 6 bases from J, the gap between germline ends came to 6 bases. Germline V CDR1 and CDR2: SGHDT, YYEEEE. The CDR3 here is CASSLGGSGELFF. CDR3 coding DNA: TGTGCCAGCAGCTTGGGGGGTTCCGGGGAGCTGTTTTTT.

The CDR3 nucleotides read TGTGCCAATATTGACAGAGGTGAGCAGTTCTTC. Protein: CANIDRGEQFF. This sequence joins TRBV6-1 and TRBJ2-1, with a tentative D call TRBD1 (5 bases). Trimming pared 10 bases from V and 9 bases from J, leaving 13 bases between. The CDR3 is made up of 11 amino acids. CDR1 MNHNS and CDR2 SASEGT come from the germline V gene.

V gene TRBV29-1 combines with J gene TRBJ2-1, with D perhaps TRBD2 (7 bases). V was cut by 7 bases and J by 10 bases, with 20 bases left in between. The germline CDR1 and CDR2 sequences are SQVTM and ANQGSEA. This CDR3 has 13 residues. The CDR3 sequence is CSAPGLRRGEQFF. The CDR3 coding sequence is TGCAGCGCCCCGGGACTACGAAGGGGGGAGCAGTTCTTC.

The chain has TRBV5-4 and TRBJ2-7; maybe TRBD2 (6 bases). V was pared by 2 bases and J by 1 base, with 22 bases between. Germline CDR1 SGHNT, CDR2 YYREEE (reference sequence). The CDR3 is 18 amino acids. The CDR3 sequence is CASSLGRGYGGSSYEQYF. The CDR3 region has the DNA TGTGCCAGCAGCTTAGGCCGGGGGTACGGGGGTTCTTCCTACGAGCAGTACTTC. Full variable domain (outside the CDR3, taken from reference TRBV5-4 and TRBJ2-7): ETGVTQSPTHLIKTRGQQVTLRCSSQSGHNTVSWYQQALGQGPQFIFQYYREEENGRGNFPPRFSGLQFPNYSSELNVNALELDDSALYLCASSLGRGYGGSSYEQYFGPGTRLTVT.

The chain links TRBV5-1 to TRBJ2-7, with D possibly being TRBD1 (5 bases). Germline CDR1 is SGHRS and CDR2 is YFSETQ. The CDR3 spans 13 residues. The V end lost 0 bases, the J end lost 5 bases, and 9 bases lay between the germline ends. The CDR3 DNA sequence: TGCGCCAGCAGCTTGGGCGGCAGGGACGAGCAGTACTTC. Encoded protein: CASSLGGRDEQYF.

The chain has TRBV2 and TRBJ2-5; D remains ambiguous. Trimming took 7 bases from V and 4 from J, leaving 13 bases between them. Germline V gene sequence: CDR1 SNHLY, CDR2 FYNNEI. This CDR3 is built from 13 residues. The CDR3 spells CASISVIGETQYF. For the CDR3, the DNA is TGTGCCAGCATCTCTGTAATAGGAGAGACCCAGTACTTC.

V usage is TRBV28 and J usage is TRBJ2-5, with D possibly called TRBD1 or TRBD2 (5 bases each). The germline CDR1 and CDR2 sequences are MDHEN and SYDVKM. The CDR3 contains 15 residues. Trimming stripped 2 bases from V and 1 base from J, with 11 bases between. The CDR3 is CASSLDWGPQETQYF. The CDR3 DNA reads TGTGCCAGCAGTTTAGACTGGGGACCCCAAGAGACCCAGTACTTC.

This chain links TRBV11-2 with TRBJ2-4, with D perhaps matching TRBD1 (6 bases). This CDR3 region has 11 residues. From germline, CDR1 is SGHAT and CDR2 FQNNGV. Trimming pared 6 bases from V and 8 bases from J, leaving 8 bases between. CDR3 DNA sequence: TGTGCCAGCAGGTACAGGGACATTCAGTACTTC. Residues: CASRYRDIQYF.

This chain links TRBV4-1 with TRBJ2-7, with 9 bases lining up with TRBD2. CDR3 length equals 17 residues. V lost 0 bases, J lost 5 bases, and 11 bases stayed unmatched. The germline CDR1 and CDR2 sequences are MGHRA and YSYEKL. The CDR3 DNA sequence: TGCGCCAGCAGCCAAGATTTTGGGCTAGCGGGACTCGACGAGCAGTACTTC. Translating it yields CASSQDFGLAGLDEQYF.

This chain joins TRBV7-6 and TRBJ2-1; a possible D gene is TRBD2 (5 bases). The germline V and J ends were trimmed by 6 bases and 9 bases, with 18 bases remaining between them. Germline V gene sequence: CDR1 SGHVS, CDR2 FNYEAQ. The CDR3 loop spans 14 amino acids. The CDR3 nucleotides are TGTGCCAGCAGGCTCGGAATACTAGGCGGTGAGCAGTTCTTC. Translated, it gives CASRLGILGGEQFF.

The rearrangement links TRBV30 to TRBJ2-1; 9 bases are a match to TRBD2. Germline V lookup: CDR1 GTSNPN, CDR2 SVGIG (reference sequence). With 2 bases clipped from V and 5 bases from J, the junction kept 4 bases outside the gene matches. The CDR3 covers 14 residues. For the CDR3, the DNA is TGTGCCTGGAGTTTGACTAGCGGAAACAATGAGCAGTTCTTC. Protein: CAWSLTSGNNEQFF.

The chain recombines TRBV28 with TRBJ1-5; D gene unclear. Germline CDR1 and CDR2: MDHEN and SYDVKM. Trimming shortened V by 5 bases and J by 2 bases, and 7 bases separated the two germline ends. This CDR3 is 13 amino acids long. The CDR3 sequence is CASSPIGNQPQHF. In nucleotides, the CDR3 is TGTGCCAGCAGTCCGATCGGCAATCAGCCCCAGCATTTT.

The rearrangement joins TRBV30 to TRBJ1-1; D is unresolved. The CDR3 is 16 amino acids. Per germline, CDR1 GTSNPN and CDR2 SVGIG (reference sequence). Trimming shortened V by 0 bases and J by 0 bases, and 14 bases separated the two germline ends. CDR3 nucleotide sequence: TGTGCCTGGAGTGTTATCGGTGGCCCCATGAACACTGAAGCTTTCTTT. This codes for CAWSVIGGPMNTEAFF.

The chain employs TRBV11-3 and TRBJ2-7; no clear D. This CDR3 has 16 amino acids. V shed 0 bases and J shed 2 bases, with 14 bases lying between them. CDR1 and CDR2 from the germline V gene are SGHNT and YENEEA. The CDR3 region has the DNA TGTGCCAGCAGCTTAGATCACAATCCTCTAACCTACGAGCAGTACTTC. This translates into CASSLDHNPLTYEQYF.

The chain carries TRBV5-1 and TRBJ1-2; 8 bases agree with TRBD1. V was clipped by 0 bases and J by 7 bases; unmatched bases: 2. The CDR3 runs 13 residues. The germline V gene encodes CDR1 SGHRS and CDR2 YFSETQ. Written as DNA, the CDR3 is TGCGCCAGCAGCTTGGAAACAGGGGGTGGCTACACCTTC. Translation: CASSLETGGGYTF. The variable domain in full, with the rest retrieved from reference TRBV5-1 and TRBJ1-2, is KAGVTQTPRYLIKTRGQQVTLSCSPISGHRSVSWYQQTPGQGLQFLFEYFSETQRNKGNFPGRFSGRQFSNSRSEMNVSTLELGDSALYLCASSLETGGGYTFGSGTRLTVV.

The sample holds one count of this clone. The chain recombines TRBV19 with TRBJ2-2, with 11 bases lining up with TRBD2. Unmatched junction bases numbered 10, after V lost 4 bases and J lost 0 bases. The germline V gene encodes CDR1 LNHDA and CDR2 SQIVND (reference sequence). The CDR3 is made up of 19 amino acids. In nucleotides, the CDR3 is TGTGCCAGTAGTAAAACACTAGCGGGAGTTATCGCGAACACCGGGGAGCTGTTTTTT. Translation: CASSKTLAGVIANTGELFF. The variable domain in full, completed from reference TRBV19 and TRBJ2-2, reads DGGITQSPKYLFRKEGQNVTLSCEQNLNHDAMYWYRQDPGQGLRLIYYSQIVNDFQKGDIAEGYSVSREKKESFPLTVTSAQKNPTAFYLCASSKTLAGVIANTGELFFGEGSRLTVL.

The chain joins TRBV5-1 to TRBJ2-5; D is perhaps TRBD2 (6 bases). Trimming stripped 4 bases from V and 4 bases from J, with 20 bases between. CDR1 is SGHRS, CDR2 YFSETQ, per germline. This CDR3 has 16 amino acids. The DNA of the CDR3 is TGCGCCAGCAGCCCTAGTCCCCCGGGACTCCGAGAGACCCAGTACTTC. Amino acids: CASSPSPPGLRETQYF. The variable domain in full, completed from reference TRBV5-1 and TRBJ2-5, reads KAGVTQTPRYLIKTRGQQVTLSCSPISGHRSVSWYQQTPGQGLQFLFEYFSETQRNKGNFPGRFSGRQFSNSRSEMNVSTLELGDSALYLCASSPSPPGLRETQYFGPGTRLLVL.

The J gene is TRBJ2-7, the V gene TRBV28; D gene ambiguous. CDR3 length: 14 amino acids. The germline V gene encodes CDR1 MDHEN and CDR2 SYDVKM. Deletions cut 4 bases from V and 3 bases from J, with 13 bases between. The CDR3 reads CASSSLELDYEQYF. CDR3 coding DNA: TGTGCCAGCAGTTCCTTGGAGTTGGACTACGAGCAGTACTTC.